This T cell receptor (beta chain) was obtained from a study of blood T cells in healthy people across ages. Turning to the study itself: Through template switching, about one barcoded beta molecule was captured per two T cells, as measured in model experiments. Study outcomes and limitations: TCR beta diversity, measured per million T cells, fell in a roughly linear way with age.

Germline loops: CDR1 SGHTS, CDR2 YDEGEE. Deletions cut 4 bases from V and 10 bases from J, with 30 bases between. The CDR3 consists of 18 residues. A second roughly 7 to 12 cycle PCR used barcoded and J-beta primers. Each cDNA molecule carried a tag from a template-switch adaptor that contained 12 random nucleotides. TCRdb reprocessed the 5' RACE reads with MiXCR, giving one entry per CDR3 protein. The repertoire holds about 800,000 distinct CDR3 sequences, with about 47% as singletons. Total RNA, at least 5 micrograms per sample, was extracted from PBMCs. This clonotype appeared a few times. Its antigen is not identified.

This chain joins TRBV5-8 and TRBJ2-1; tentative D call: TRBD2 (5 bases). The sample taken for sequencing was blood. The clonotype was recovered from a man at least 80 years old in good health. The CDR3 region has the DNA TGTGCCAGCAGCCTGGGTCGGAAACTAGACGATCGTTCGCGGGAGCAGTTCTTC. Residues: CASSLGRKLDDRSREQFF.